This is a list of T cell receptor beta chains from one sample in a study of blood T cell repertoires in COVID-19. The protocol was immunoSEQ multiplex PCR, while the TCRdb copy is restricted to in-frame clones and leaves out a portion. Among some 400,000 clones listed, 85% to 90% were seen once. Sequencing used peripheral blood. These receptors were collected from a human donor in a cohort sampled during active COVID-19. Both conserved end residues are trimmed from each CDR3. Rows may omit the clone size; those that give it use once, few, many or a size class.

V,size,J,CDR3
TRBV5-1,few,TRBJ1-1,ASSKGQGARVGTEAF
TRBV20-1,few,TRBJ2-1,SASSGTSGGYNEQF
TRBV9,-,TRBJ2-3,ASSVAGGSGITDTQY
TRBV12-3/TRBV12-4,-,TRBJ1-2,ASRRAGNYGYT
TRBV11-3,-,TRBJ2-2,ASSNRDRSSGELF
TRBV2,-,TRBJ2-1,ASSTDRSSYNEQF
TRBV11-2,-,TRBJ2-5,ASHLSVVETQY
TRBV27,-,TRBJ1-1,ASSPLTGSTEAF
TRBV15,-,TRBJ2-5,ATSRDVAGEETQY
TRBV5-6,-,TRBJ2-3,ASSLAVAGGSTDTQY
TRBV10-3,-,TRBJ2-1,AISESSGTYNEQF
TRBV30,once,TRBJ2-7,AWSRGAAGTSSYEQY
TRBV28,-,TRBJ1-1,ASSLSGVDGDTEAF
TRBV6-6,-,TRBJ1-6,ASRYGGVNSPLH
TRBV28,-,TRBJ2-2,ASRPFGTRGTGELF
TRBV19,-,TRBJ2-1,ASSRIGMGLAGWGRSQF
TRBV5-6,-,TRBJ1-1,ATRMAGGMNTEAF
TRBV7-2,-,TRBJ2-5,ASSSGLAEETQY
TRBV2,-,TRBJ1-6,ASSDSQVYNSPLH
TRBV10-3,-,TRBJ1-5,AICFSADGINQPQH
TRBV7-3,-,TRBJ2-2,ASSSDRAGGPGGELF
TRBV19,-,TRBJ2-1,ASSLNDRGRLF
TRBV7-2,-,TRBJ1-5,ASSLGGQGNQPQH
TRBV30,-,TRBJ1-5,AWDRQGGQPQH
TRBV15,-,TRBJ1-2,ATSRDDKRGSRT
TRBV27,-,TRBJ2-5,ATLGRFGETQY
TRBV10-3,-,TRBJ1-2,AISGQGANYGYT
TRBV5-1,-,TRBJ1-2,ASSPTGVGLSYGYT
TRBV25-1,once,TRBJ2-1,ASTSGEGSSYNEQF
TRBV3-1/TRBV3-2,many,TRBJ1-6,ASSRQGPNSPLH
TRBV3-1/TRBV3-2,-,TRBJ2-7,ASSQGVPGQGGEQY
TRBV11-2,-,TRBJ2-1,ASSLLGQGVVEQF
TRBV3-1/TRBV3-2,-,TRBJ1-2,ASSFREAYGYT
TRBV6-5,once,TRBJ2-7,ASSYLASPIYEQY
TRBV3-1/TRBV3-2,-,TRBJ2-1,ASSQLSGRSYNEQF
TRBV28,-,TRBJ2-4,ASSLGQPLAKNIQY
TRBV12-3/TRBV12-4,few,TRBJ2-2,ASVRVYGELF
TRBV5-1,-,TRBJ2-2,ASRTGTNTGELF
TRBV3-1/TRBV3-2,-,TRBJ2-7,ASSHSSGSLSYEQY
TRBV7-3,once,TRBJ2-3,ASSPNSPDTQY
TRBV29-1,-,TRBJ2-3,SPWLAVTDTQY
TRBV24-1,-,TRBJ2-1,ATSERTSGRRGEQF
TRBV9,-,TRBJ2-5,ASSAQGTQETQY
TRBV19,-,TRBJ2-3,ASQQVPSTDTQY
TRBV9,-,TRBJ1-2,ASSAYAGQNYGYT
TRBV5-1,-,TRBJ2-2,ASSLAGQGHGELF
TRBV28,-,TRBJ1-5,ASNVGGKGNQPQH
TRBV19,-,TRBJ2-3,ASREKLAGTDTQY
TRBV21-1,-,TRBJ2-7,ASSKGYGKQY
TRBV5-6,-,TRBJ2-6,ASSPDRANVLT
TRBV25-1,-,TRBJ2-1,ASSETGRVAGSNEQF
TRBV5-5,-,TRBJ2-7,ASSLGAKRPSPYYEQY
TRBV20-1,-,TRBJ2-7,SASPLAGGSYEQY
TRBV18,-,TRBJ2-5,ASSPLGGAETQY
TRBV30,-,TRBJ2-1,AWSGGQEGDEQF